This TCR beta chain was profiled in a study of blood T cell repertoires in COVID-19 (TCRdb year 2020). Regarding the study in general: The collaborator samples originated in the United States, Italy and Spain and spanned the acute and convalescent phases of COVID-19. Where available, HLA class I and class II types were taken from metadata supplied by the sample provider and were not determined by assay-based typing. The repertoires were made available in a free public database intended to serve as a resource for research on the immune response to SARS-CoV-2. The prospective study material was composed of cDNA or gDNA derived from T cells, B-cell-depleted T cells, or PBMCs. The dataset comprised deeply sampled blood TCRbeta repertoires from subjects exposed to, actively infected with, or recovered from COVID-19. A de-identified subject ID, COVID-19 status, age in years and sex were almost always included in the sample metadata. Samples came from the ongoing ImmuneRACE study (first 160 participants) plus 1,254 subjects from 6 global collaborators. Results and caveats for the whole study, not just this receptor: Clinical and demographic metadata were provided uncurated, with the amount varying by source and participant.

TCRbeta CDR3 regions were amplified from genomic DNA using the immunoSEQ Assay, a bias-controlled multiplex PCR. The original methods were these. Nucleated cell counts per sample were estimated from amplification of reference gene primers within the assay. Sequence reads were collapsed and filtered to measure the absolute abundance of every unique TCRbeta CDR3 rearrangement. Productive Simpson clonality was computed per sample as the square root of Simpson's diversity index over productive rearrangements. TCRdb holds this immuneACCESS table with in-frame rearrangements only. Some clones are missing; in checked studies, unresolved V genes explain under half, and the rest has no known cause. V, J and clone size are taken as reported in that table, and D and trimming were inferred from the DNA itself. This sample has approximately 280,000 clones in its table, and 85% of those were observed once. The top ten hold roughly 5% of the sample.

A word on this clone: Its antigen is not yet known. No much larger clonotype is one base removed from it; base qualities were not supplied.

Reading from cysteine to phenylalanine, the CDR3 counts 15 amino acids. Kept here is only the CDR3 DNA, which spans 45 bases and is read in frame from base 1. From a lookup of the germline V gene, CDR1 and CDR2 are SNHLY and FYNNEI. The trim is 7 bases for V and 0 bases for J, with a gap of 13 bases between the germline ends. Whole blood was collected in K2EDTA tubes by collaborating institutions according to the institutions' own protocols. For TCRbeta analysis, collaborators shipped samples as frozen whole blood, isolated PBMCs, or DNA extracted from either of those sample types. The rearrangement joined TRBV2 to TRBJ2-4, and perhaps TRBD1 as D gene, on 5 matching bases. The sequence derives from a man aged 50-59 years with active or convalescent COVID-19. Sequenced input: peripheral blood. The base sequence is TGTGCCAGCATAGACAGACAACTAGCCAAAAACATTCAGTACTTC. Its coded protein is CASIDRQLAKNIQYF.